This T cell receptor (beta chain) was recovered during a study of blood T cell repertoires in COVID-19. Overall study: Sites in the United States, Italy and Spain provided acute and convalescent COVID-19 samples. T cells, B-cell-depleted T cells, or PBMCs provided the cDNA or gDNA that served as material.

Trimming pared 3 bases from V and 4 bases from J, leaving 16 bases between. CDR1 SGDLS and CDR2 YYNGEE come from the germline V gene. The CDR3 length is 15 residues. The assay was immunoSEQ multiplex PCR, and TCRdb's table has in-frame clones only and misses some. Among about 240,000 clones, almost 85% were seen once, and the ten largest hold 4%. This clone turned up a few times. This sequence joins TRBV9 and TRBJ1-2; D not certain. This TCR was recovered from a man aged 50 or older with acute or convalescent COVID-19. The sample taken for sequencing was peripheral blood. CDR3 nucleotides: TGTGCCAGCAGCGCCGCCAAAAGAACGGGCTATGGCTACACCTTC. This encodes CASSAAKRTGYGYTF.